These 19 T cell receptor beta chains came from one sample sequenced in a study of blood T cell repertoires in COVID-19. Clones were read by immunoSEQ multiplex PCR, and TCRdb kept only the in-frame ones, dropping some. The sample has about 310,000 clones, 85% to 90% seen once. The sequencing sample was made of PBMCs or T cells enriched from blood (not recorded which). The source of these receptors is a young woman who had recovered from COVID-19.

The chain is built from TRBV6-5 and TRBJ1-5; D not resolved. V was pared by 6 bases and J by 7 bases, with 13 bases between. CDR3 length: 13 amino acids. Germline V gene sequence: CDR1 MNHEY, CDR2 SVGAGI. Here the CDR3 reads CASSTGRNQPQHF. For the CDR3, the DNA is TGTGCCAGCAGCACGGGGAGGAACCAGCCCCAGCATTTT.

The chain joins TRBV9 to TRBJ2-7; D call uncertain. The CDR3 is 14 amino acids. Trimming left V 0 bases short and J 2 bases short, with 9 bases between. Germline V gene sequence: CDR1 SGDLS, CDR2 YYNGEE. CDR3 region: CASSVDAATYEQYF. The CDR3, as DNA: TGTGCCAGCAGCGTAGACGCGGCCACCTACGAGCAGTACTTC.

In its sample, this clone was seen a few times. The chain links TRBV2 to TRBJ1-1; D is perhaps TRBD1 (6 bases). CDR1 and CDR2 (germline): SNHLY, FYNNEI. The CDR3 loop spans 15 amino acids. V was clipped by 5 bases and J by 2 bases, with 15 bases between them. The CDR3 here is CASSYNRVGNTEAFF. The CDR3 DNA reads as TGTGCCAGCAGTTATAACAGGGTAGGAAACACTGAAGCTTTCTTT.

This sequence joins TRBV27 and TRBJ1-2; no clear D gene. V lost 3 bases to trimming and J lost 3 bases, with 8 bases between them. In germline, CDR1 is MNHEY, CDR2 SMNVEV (reference sequence). This CDR3 comprises 13 residues. As DNA, the CDR3 is TGTGCCAGCAGTTTCAACAGAGACTATGGCTACACCTTC. Encoded protein: CASSFNRDYGYTF.

The chain carries TRBV6-4 and TRBJ2-1, with 11 bases fitting TRBD2. Germline V gives CDR1 MRHNA, CDR2 SNTAGT. CDR3 length: 16 residues. With 3 bases clipped from V and 3 bases from J, the junction kept 4 bases outside the gene matches. CDR3 nucleotides: TGTGCCAGCAGTGAACTAGCGGGAGTTCTCTACAATGAGCAGTTCTTC. Its translation: CASSELAGVLYNEQFF.

The chain combines TRBV7-8 with TRBJ1-3; TRBD1 matches 9 bases. The CDR3 is 13 residues long. In germline, CDR1 is SGHVS, CDR2 FQNEAQ. V lost 5 bases and J lost 7; bases outside the gene matches: 3. The CDR3 is CASSRDRGNTIYF. The CDR3 DNA sequence: TGTGCCAGCAGCCGAGACAGGGGGAACACCATATATTTT.

Written as DNA, the CDR3 is TGTGCCAGCGGGTATCACAGGGGAGCCAAAAACATTCAGTACTTC. Translating gives CASGYHRGAKNIQYF. The chain combines TRBV3-1 (or the pseudogene TRBV3-2) with TRBJ2-4; TRBD1 aligns across 7 bases. The V gene end was trimmed by 8 bases and the J gene end by 0 bases; junction bases not matched to a gene: 7. Germline V gene sequence: CDR1 LGHDT, CDR2 YNNKEL (reference sequence). The CDR3 runs 15 residues.

The genes are TRBV6-6 and TRBJ2-7, with TRBD1 as a possible D gene (6 bases). The CDR3 covers 14 residues. The germline V gene encodes CDR1 MNHNY and CDR2 SVGAGI (reference sequence). V was clipped by 6 bases and J by 2 bases, with 14 bases between them. The CDR3 region has the DNA TGTGCCAGCAGGCCGGCAGGGGAGACCTACGAGCAGTACTTC. Translating it yields CASRPAGETYEQYF.

This chain links TRBV3-1 (or the pseudogene TRBV3-2) with TRBJ1-5, with TRBD1 identical over 9 bases. V shed 4 bases and J 0 bases; nucleotides not matched to a gene: 10. CDR3 size: 18 residues. Germline CDR1 is LGHDT and CDR2 is YNNKEL (reference sequence). The CDR3: CASSPGTGQPYSNQPQHF. The CDR3 DNA sequence: TGTGCCAGCAGCCCTGGGACAGGGCAACCCTATAGCAATCAGCCCCAGCATTTT.

The V call is TRBV5-1, the J call TRBJ1-2; 9 bases map to TRBD1. Per the germline V gene, CDR1 is SGHRS and CDR2 is YFSETQ. CDR3 length: 15 residues. The ends lost 4 bases at V and 4 bases at J; junction bases unmatched: 8. CDR3 region: CASSQATGGRYGYTF. The CDR3 DNA sequence: TGCGCCAGCAGCCAGGCGACAGGGGGACGCTATGGCTACACCTTC.

V usage is TRBV7-2 and J usage is TRBJ1-2, with a tentative D call TRBD1 (6 bases). CDR3 length equals 15 residues. Trimming shortened V by 6 bases and J by 4 bases, and 18 bases separated the two germline ends. The V gene's germline CDR1 is SGHTA and CDR2 FQGNSA. The CDR3 coding sequence is TGTGCCAGCAGAAGACCGAGTCAGGGGTCCTATGGCTACACCTTC. It translates to CASRRPSQGSYGYTF. Together with reference TRBV7-2 and TRBJ1-2, the CDR3 gives the full variable domain: GAGVSQSPSNKVTEKGKDVELRCDPISGHTALYWYRQSLGQGLEFLIYFQGNSAPDKSGLPSDRFSAERTGGSVSTLTIQRTQQEDSAVYLCASRRPSQGSYGYTFGSGTRLTVV.

This chain joins TRBV25-1 and TRBJ2-3; possibly TRBD2 for D (6 bases). V lost 1 base and J 0 bases, leaving 17 bases between the germline ends. Germline CDR1 and CDR2: MGHDK and SYGVNS. The length of the CDR3 is 18 residues. The CDR3 reads CASSEWGDGRLSTDTQYF. The CDR3 DNA reads as TGTGCCAGCAGTGAATGGGGGGACGGACGTCTGAGCACAGATACGCAGTATTTT.

V gene TRBV5-4 combines with J gene TRBJ2-1; D may be TRBD1 (6 bases). Deletions cut 2 bases from V and 0 bases from J, with 18 bases between. The germline V gene encodes CDR1 SGHNT and CDR2 YYREEE (reference sequence). This CDR3 is 18 amino acids long. The CDR3 loop reads CASSLLRGSDSSYNEQFF. The CDR3 DNA reads TGTGCCAGCAGCTTATTGAGGGGGAGTGACAGCTCCTACAATGAGCAGTTCTTC.

The chain links TRBV4-1 to TRBJ2-5; TRBD1 matches 7 bases. Germline V gives CDR1 MGHRA, CDR2 YSYEKL. V trimming: 1 base; J trimming: 2 bases; junction bases outside the gene matches: 10. This CDR3 contains 17 residues. The CDR3 DNA sequence: TGCGCCAGCAGCCAAGTGGGTCGTTCCAGGGGGCAAGAGACCCAGTACTTC. Encoded protein: CASSQVGRSRGQETQYF.

This clone was counted a few times. The chain links TRBV28 to TRBJ1-4; 9 bases line up with TRBD1. CDR1 is MDHEN, CDR2 SYDVKM, per germline. After removal of 3 bases from V and 5 bases from J, the junction contained 10 bases not matched to a gene. This CDR3 has 17 residues. DNA of the CDR3: TGTGCCAGCAGTTTTTTGCCCCCCGGACAGGGGAATGAAAAACTGTTTTTT. It codes for CASSFLPPGQGNEKLFF.

The chain combines TRBV9 with TRBJ2-6; 11 bases agree with TRBD1. This CDR3 is 17 amino acids long. The germline gives CDR1 SGDLS, CDR2 YYNGEE. J gave up 1 base and V 4 bases, and 4 bases lay outside the gene matches. The CDR3 spells CASSLGTGGSGANVLTF. CDR3 DNA sequence: TGTGCCAGCAGCCTAGGGACAGGGGGATCTGGGGCCAACGTCCTGACTTTC.

The genes are TRBV5-6 and TRBJ2-7, with D possibly TRBD2 on 6 matching bases. CDR1 SGHDT and CDR2 YYEEEE come from the germline V gene. V dropped 3 bases and J dropped 12 bases, with 19 bases sitting between them. This CDR3 is 13 amino acids long. CDR3 amino acids: CASSWSGGEAWYF. Here the CDR3 DNA reads TGTGCCAGCAGCTGGAGTGGAGGGGAGGCTTGGTACTTC. The whole variable domain, filled in from reference TRBV5-6 and TRBJ2-7, reads DAGVTQSPTHLIKTRGQQVTLRCSPKSGHDTVSWYQQALGQGPQFIFQYYEEEERQRGNFPDRFSGHQFPNYSSELNVNALLLGDSALYLCASSWSGGEAWYFGPGTRLTVT.

The chain has TRBV19 and TRBJ2-2, with D perhaps TRBD1 (6 bases). The length of the CDR3 is 16 residues. CDR1 LNHDA and CDR2 SQIVND come from the germline V gene (reference sequence). Trimming shortened V by 7 bases and J by 5 bases, and 20 bases separated the two germline ends. The CDR3 is CASTPSAGARTGELFF. In DNA form, the CDR3 reads TGTGCCAGTACCCCATCGGCAGGGGCGCGGACCGGGGAGCTGTTTTTT.

This rearrangement joins TRBV2 to TRBJ1-2; 8 bases match TRBD1. The CDR3 loop spans 16 amino acids. V dropped 6 bases and J dropped 4; count of bases not matched to a gene: 13. CDR1 and CDR2 from the germline V gene are SNHLY and FYNNEI. In DNA, the CDR3 is TGTGCCAGCAGGCTGACAGGGGTTCAGAGTGGCTATGGCTACACCTTC. Protein sequence: CASRLTGVQSGYGYTF.